One sample yielded the 22 T cell receptor beta chains listed below, sequenced in a study of blood T cell repertoires in COVID-19. The data were produced by immunoSEQ multiplex PCR, yet TCRdb's version contains in-frame clones alone and is incomplete. Seen here are about 240,000 clones, approximately 78% observed once, and the top ten hold less than 4%. The sequenced sample was peripheral blood. The source is a woman between 18 and 30 years old with acute or convalescent COVID-19.

This clone was detected only a few times. The gene calls are TRBV30 and TRBJ1-6; maybe TRBD1 (5 bases). V lost 5 bases and J lost 10, with 21 bases in between. This CDR3 has 15 residues. CDR1 is GTSNPN, CDR2 SVGIG, per germline (reference sequence). The DNA of the CDR3 is TGTGCCTGGGCAGGCGGCAGGACCGGGGGGTCACCCCTCCACTTT. This sequence encodes CAWAGGRTGGSPLHF.

This chain links TRBV11-3 with TRBJ2-1, with 7 bases matching TRBD2. CDR3 length equals 22 residues. With 0 bases clipped from V and 1 base from J, the junction kept 21 bases outside the gene matches. CDR1 and CDR2 from the germline V gene are SGHNT and YENEEA. CDR3 sequence reads: CASSLDWLGGSTAYVSYNEQFF. Here the CDR3 DNA reads TGTGCCAGCAGCTTAGATTGGCTCGGCGGGAGTACCGCTTATGTTTCCTACAATGAGCAGTTCTTC.

This clone appeared once. V and J are TRBV27 and TRBJ2-1; TRBD2 is a possible D gene (6 bases). This CDR3 spans 15 amino acids. With 7 bases removed from V and 5 bases from J, the gap between germline ends came to 18 bases. Germline loops: CDR1 MNHEY, CDR2 SMNVEV (reference sequence). The CDR3 here is CASTTRRRGDNEQFF. CDR3 bases: TGTGCCAGCACAACAAGACGGCGCGGGGACAATGAGCAGTTCTTC.

The chain joins TRBV11-2 to TRBJ1-4; the match to TRBD1 covers 7 bases. Germline V lookup: CDR1 SGHAT, CDR2 FQNNGV. CDR3 size: 18 residues. V shed 5 bases, J shed 6 bases, and the junction held 18 bases outside the gene matches. In DNA form, the CDR3 reads TGTGCCAGCAGCACCTCGACAGGGTGGGGGACCTATGATGAAAAACTGTTTTTT. This codes for CASSTSTGWGTYDEKLFF.

V usage is TRBV20-1 and J usage is TRBJ2-5; no firm D call. Trimming removed 3 bases from V and 13 bases from J, with 15 bases in between. The germline V gene has CDR1 DFQATT and CDR2 SNEGSKA (reference sequence). CDR3 length equals 11 residues. DNA of the CDR3: TGCAGTGCTAGTCAGTCTTCCCCCCCGTACTTC. Its translation is CSASQSSPPYF.

The J gene is TRBJ1-1, the V gene TRBV11-2; D may be TRBD1 (6 bases). Germline values: CDR1 SGHAT, CDR2 FQNNGV. This CDR3 region has 15 residues. The germline V and J ends were trimmed by 5 bases and 1 base, with 14 bases remaining between them. The DNA of the CDR3 is TGTGCCAGCAGCCTTATGGGACAAGCGAACACTGAAGCTTTCTTT. Its protein product is CASSLMGQANTEAFF.

This clone was seen only once. V usage is TRBV19 and J usage is TRBJ1-1; weak D call: TRBD1 (6 bases). Germline CDR1 and CDR2: LNHDA and SQIVND (reference sequence). V dropped 5 bases and J dropped 4 bases, with 14 bases sitting between them. The CDR3 length is 14 residues. CDR3 nucleotide sequence: TGTGCCAGTAGTTCAGAGGGGGGGCGCACTGAAGCTTTCTTT. Amino acid sequence: CASSSEGGRTEAFF.

The chain has TRBV11-2 and TRBJ2-1; tentative D call: TRBD2 (6 bases). This CDR3 contains 14 residues. V dropped 3 bases and J dropped 7 bases, with 13 bases sitting between them. CDR1 SGHAT and CDR2 FQNNGV come from the germline V gene. DNA of the CDR3: TGTGCCAGCAGCTTCGGTACGGGAGTTAATGAGCAGTTCTTC. It codes for CASSFGTGVNEQFF.

This chain links TRBV18 with TRBJ2-6; D perhaps matches TRBD2 (5 bases). The V gene's germline CDR1 is KGHSH and CDR2 LQKENI. This CDR3 is built from 15 residues. The ends were cut back, 6 bases at V and 4 bases at J, with 13 bases in the middle. CDR3 residues: CASSRSGVGANVLTF. The CDR3 nucleotides are TGTGCCAGCTCGAGGTCCGGGGTAGGGGCCAACGTCCTGACTTTC.

This clone was seen only once. The chain joins TRBV19 to TRBJ2-7; D unclear. This CDR3 spans 16 amino acids. Germline CDR1 is LNHDA and CDR2 is SQIVND (reference sequence). Trimming shortened V by 0 bases and J by 3 bases, and 15 bases separated the two germline ends. The CDR3 DNA sequence: TGTGCCAGTAGTATAGATCTTTCTAGTGAGGTCTACGAGCAGTACTTC. It encodes CASSIDLSSEVYEQYF.

For the CDR3, the DNA is TGTGCCAGCAGCGTAGCCGTTTCTAATGAAAAACTGTTTTTT. This encodes CASSVAVSNEKLFF. The rearrangement joins TRBV9 to TRBJ1-4, with D uncertain. The CDR3 consists of 14 residues. Germline V CDR1 and CDR2: SGDLS, YYNGEE. Trimming stripped 0 bases from V and 3 bases from J, with 6 bases between. Full variable domain (missing parts from reference TRBV9 and TRBJ1-4): DSGVTQTPKHLITATGQRVTLRCSPRSGDLSVYWYQQSLDQGLQFLIQYYNGEERAKGNILERFSAQQFPDLHSELNLSSLELGDSALYFCASSVAVSNEKLFFGSGTQLSVL.

Written as DNA, the CDR3 is TGTGCCAAACCGGGACACCTCAATGAGCAGTTCTTC. Its protein product is CAKPGHLNEQFF. The rearrangement links TRBV28 to TRBJ2-1; TRBD1 might be the D (6 bases). The germline V gene has CDR1 MDHEN and CDR2 SYDVKM. Trimming removed 10 bases from V and 6 bases from J, with 13 bases in between. The CDR3 spans 12 residues.

The chain couples TRBV28 to TRBJ2-7; weak D call: TRBD1 (5 bases). This CDR3 is built from 13 residues. Germline V CDR1 and CDR2: MDHEN, SYDVKM. Trimming took 3 bases from V and 3 from J, leaving 9 bases between them. CDR3 coding DNA: TGTGCCAGCAGTTTGTCCAGGGTCTACGAGCAGTACTTC. This translates into CASSLSRVYEQYF.

The chain employs TRBV30 and TRBJ1-1, with D tentatively TRBD1 (6 bases). Germline values: CDR1 GTSNPN, CDR2 SVGIG (reference sequence). The CDR3 contains 12 residues. The CDR3 nucleotides are TGTGCATCACAGGGTACGGACACTGAAGCTTTCTTT. It is translated as CASQGTDTEAFF.

This clone was observed once. This chain uses TRBV23-1 with TRBJ1-2; D possibly corresponds to TRBD1 (6 bases). TRBV23-1 is labeled an ORF, and its function is uncertain. Trimming removed 0 bases from V and 5 bases from J, with 13 bases in between. The CDR3 runs to 15 residues. The CDR3: CASSQSGGEVYGYTF. CDR3 DNA sequence: TGCGCCAGCAGTCAATCTGGGGGCGAGGTTTATGGCTACACCTTC.

The genes are TRBV5-8 and TRBJ2-4; no clear D gene. V was cut by 0 bases and J by 8 bases, with 9 bases left in between. Germline V CDR1 and CDR2: SGHTS, YDEGEE. The CDR3 extends over 13 amino acids. Here the CDR3 DNA reads TGTGCCAGCAGCTTGGGAGAATCTCACATTCAGTACTTC. It translates to CASSLGESHIQYF.

The chain carries TRBV19 and TRBJ2-7; D perhaps matches TRBD1 (6 bases). V was shortened by 1 base and J by 5 bases, with 18 bases between the two germline ends. The CDR3 has 16 amino acids. Per germline, CDR1 LNHDA and CDR2 SQIVND (reference sequence). CDR3 region: CASSIGWGTPQDEQYF. The CDR3 nucleotides are TGTGCCAGTAGTATAGGGTGGGGGACACCCCAGGACGAGCAGTACTTC. Using reference TRBV19 and TRBJ2-7 for the parts outside the CDR3, the full variable domain is DGGITQSPKYLFRKEGQNVTLSCEQNLNHDAMYWYRQDPGQGLRLIYYSQIVNDFQKGDIAEGYSVSREKKESFPLTVTSAQKNPTAFYLCASSIGWGTPQDEQYFGPGTRLTVT.

The chain joins TRBV15 to TRBJ1-2; D is perhaps TRBD1 (5 bases). Deletions cut 4 bases from V and 8 bases from J, with 14 bases between. The V gene's germline CDR1 is LNHNV and CDR2 YYDKDF (reference sequence). The CDR3 totals 13 residues. CDR3 bases: TGTGCCACCAGCACCACTGCAGGGTTCGGCTACACCTTC. This translates into CATSTTAGFGYTF.

This clone appeared a few times. This chain links TRBV30 with TRBJ1-2; 7 nucleotides agree with TRBD1. The CDR3 has 14 residues. Unmatched junction bases numbered 10, after V lost 5 bases and J lost 4 bases. The germline V gene encodes CDR1 GTSNPN and CDR2 SVGIG (reference sequence). In nucleotides, the CDR3 is TGTGCCTGGGATAAAGGGGGCTCGGGCTATGGCTACACCTTC. It is translated as CAWDKGGSGYGYTF. Full variable domain (outside the CDR3, taken from reference TRBV30 and TRBJ1-2): SQTIHQWPATLVQPVGSPLSLECTVEGTSNPNLYWYRQAAGRGLQLLFYSVGIGQISSEVPQNLSASRPQDRQFILSSKKLLLSDSGFYLCAWDKGGSGYGYTFGSGTRLTVV.

The chain has TRBV7-8 and TRBJ2-3; 8 nucleotides match TRBD1. CDR3 size: 16 residues. Germline lookup yields CDR1 SGHVS and CDR2 FQNEAQ. J lost 1 base, V lost 1 base, and 4 bases had no gene match. CDR3 sequence: CASSLGTGGGTDTQYF. Here the CDR3 DNA reads TGTGCCAGCAGCTTAGGTACAGGGGGAGGCACAGATACGCAGTATTTT.

The J gene is TRBJ2-3, the V gene TRBV27, with a possible D match to TRBD2 (6 bases). Germline V CDR1 and CDR2: MNHEY, SMNVEV (reference sequence). Deletions cut 2 bases from V and 1 base from J, with 10 bases between. The CDR3 is 15 amino acids. The chain's CDR3 is CASSLRGWGTDTQYF. The CDR3 bases are TGTGCCAGCAGTTTACGGGGGTGGGGCACAGATACGCAGTATTTT.

The V call is TRBV6-5, the J call TRBJ1-5; 10 bases align to TRBD1. Losses at the gene ends were 5 bases for V and 6 bases for J; bases not matched to a gene: 7. The CDR3 contains 15 residues. Germline V gene sequence: CDR1 MNHEY, CDR2 SVGAGI. CDR3 nucleotides: TGTGCCAGCAGTACAGGACAGGGGGACGGTCAGCCCCAGCATTTT. This sequence encodes CASSTGQGDGQPQHF.